This T cell receptor (beta chain) was identified in a study of T cell responses to AZD1222 COVID-19 vaccine. CDR1 SGHVS and CDR2 FNYEAQ come from the germline V gene. The CDR3 is made up of 16 amino acids. J lost 4 bases, V lost 4 bases, and 5 bases had no gene match. The protocol was immunoSEQ multiplex PCR, while the TCRdb copy is restricted to in-frame clones and leaves out a portion. The sample carries more than 60,000 clones, roughly 90% recorded once. The sequence derives from an adult in good health. V gene TRBV7-6 combines with J gene TRBJ1-6; the match to TRBD1 covers 9 bases. Sequenced material: peripheral blood, taken on day 0 of AZD1222 vaccination. CDR3 bases: TGTGCCAGCAGCTCAATGGGGACAGGGTATAATTCACCCCTCCACTTT. Encoded protein: CASSSMGTGYNSPLHF.